These 21 T cell receptor beta chains originate from one sample sequenced in a study of beta chain features in type 1 diabetes. The sequenced template was cDNA made from the entire isolated RNA. TCRdb keeps only in-frame clones here, not all; method: immunoSEQ multiplex PCR. Of 450,000 or so clones listed, around 10% are singletons. The sequenced sample was naive CD4+ T cells from blood. All receptors come from a young woman in good health.

The chain recombines TRBV30 with TRBJ1-2; 7 bases line up with TRBD1. The V gene end was trimmed by 1 base and the J gene end by 3 bases; junction bases not matched to a gene: 8. Per the germline V gene, CDR1 is GTSNPN and CDR2 is SVGIG (reference sequence). There are 15 residues in the CDR3. In nucleotides, the CDR3 is TGTGCCTGGAGTGGCACGACGACAGGGTACTATGGCTACACCTTC. Translating gives CAWSGTTTGYYGYTF.

This clone came up a few times. The chain is built from TRBV28 and TRBJ1-5; the D is unclear. The length of the CDR3 is 12 residues. Germline V gene data show CDR1 as MDHEN and CDR2 as SYDVKM. V was trimmed by 6 bases and J by 6 bases, leaving 9 bases between them. The CDR3 reads CASSPAGQPQHF. CDR3 coding DNA: TGTGCCAGCAGCCCGGCGGGTCAGCCCCAGCATTTT.

This clone was seen a few times. The chain has TRBV6-6 and TRBJ2-2; possibly TRBD2 for D (5 bases). CDR1 MNHNY and CDR2 SVGAGI come from the germline V gene (reference sequence). The CDR3 spans 13 residues. V was shortened by 4 bases and J by 5 bases, with 8 bases between the two germline ends. Here the CDR3 reads CASSFPGTGELFF. In DNA, the CDR3 is TGTGCCAGCAGTTTTCCGGGAACCGGGGAGCTGTTTTTT.

This clone was counted between two and nine times. The chain carries TRBV11-2 and TRBJ2-5, with 8 bases aligning to TRBD2. The CDR3 has 16 residues. V lost 3 bases to trimming and J lost 5 bases; unmatched junction nucleotides: 11. Germline V lookup: CDR1 SGHAT, CDR2 FQNNGV. Here the CDR3 reads CASSFRMSGGLETQYF. DNA for the CDR3: TGTGCCAGCAGCTTTAGGATGTCGGGGGGGCTTGAGACCCAGTACTTC.

This rearrangement joins TRBV30 to TRBJ2-4, with TRBD2 identical over 8 bases. This CDR3 spans 16 amino acids. Germline CDR1 GTSNPN, CDR2 SVGIG (reference sequence). V lost 0 bases to trimming and J lost 3 bases; unmatched junction nucleotides: 7. The chain's CDR3 is CAWSVQWSGGKNIQYF. The DNA of the CDR3 is TGTGCCTGGAGTGTACAGTGGAGCGGGGGCAAAAACATTCAGTACTTC.

The chain carries TRBV7-9 and TRBJ1-1, with D uncertain. Germline assignment: CDR1 SEHNR and CDR2 FQNEAQ (reference sequence). Trimming removed 4 bases at V and 3 bases at J, with 9 bases between. The CDR3 contains 13 residues. The CDR3 DNA reads TGTGCCAGCAGCTCGTACGCGGACACTGAAGCTTTCTTT. This translates into CASSSYADTEAFF.

The J gene is TRBJ1-2, the V gene TRBV18; D gene unclear. Trimming took 4 bases from V and 0 from J, leaving 6 bases between them. CDR1 is KGHSH, CDR2 LQKENI, per germline. The CDR3 runs 13 residues. CDR3 DNA: TGTGCCAGCTCACGCGAAGCTAACTATGGCTACACCTTC. Translating it yields CASSREANYGYTF.

The sample holds a few counts of this clone. J is TRBJ1-2 and V is TRBV4-3; 7 positions agree with TRBD1. V lost 3 bases and J lost 5; bases outside the gene matches: 15. The CDR3 has 17 residues. Germline loops: CDR1 LGHNA, CDR2 YSLEER. Here the CDR3 DNA reads TGCGCCAGCAGCCATCTGTCCCAGGACAGGCCCCCGTATGGCTACACCTTC. Its translation is CASSHLSQDRPPYGYTF.

CDR3 sequence reads: CASSLALPGYNEQFF. CDR3 nucleotides: TGTGCCAGCAGCTTAGCGCTCCCGGGGTACAATGAGCAGTTCTTC. This chain links TRBV7-9 with TRBJ2-1; D perhaps matches TRBD2 (5 bases). Trimming shortened V by 0 bases and J by 4 bases, and 10 bases separated the two germline ends. In germline, CDR1 is SEHNR, CDR2 FQNEAQ (reference sequence). The CDR3 has 15 amino acids.

V and J are TRBV15 and TRBJ2-3, with TRBD2 matching 13 bases. This CDR3 is built from 16 residues. CDR1 LNHNV and CDR2 YYDKDF come from the germline V gene (reference sequence). With 3 bases clipped from V and 4 bases from J, the junction kept 4 bases outside the gene matches. CDR3 loop: CATSRTSGGRADTQYF. Here the CDR3 DNA reads TGTGCCACCAGCAGGACTAGCGGGGGGAGGGCAGATACGCAGTATTTT.

The sample holds a few counts of this clone. The V call is TRBV5-1, the J call TRBJ2-1, with D uncertain. The germline V and J ends were trimmed by 1 base and 5 bases, with 10 bases remaining between them. The CDR3 totals 14 residues. Germline values: CDR1 SGHRS, CDR2 YFSETQ. This CDR3 is CASSLSLGNNEQFF. CDR3 sequence (DNA): TGCGCCAGCAGCTTGAGTCTAGGAAACAATGAGCAGTTCTTC.

The chain links TRBV6-1 to TRBJ2-4; tentatively, D is TRBD2 (6 bases). Trimming took off 4 bases at V and 12 bases at J, with 10 bases between the two ends. CDR1 and CDR2 (germline): MNHNS, SASEGT. This CDR3 region has 11 residues. DNA of the CDR3: TGTGCCAGCAGTGCCGGGAGATCTCAGTACTTC. This encodes CASSAGRSQYF.

Only a few counts were recorded for this clone. The genes are TRBV11-2 and TRBJ1-2; D perhaps matches TRBD1 (5 bases). Trimming took 3 bases from V and 2 from J, leaving 13 bases between them. Germline V gene data show CDR1 as SGHAT and CDR2 as FQNNGV. The CDR3 is 15 residues long. For the CDR3, the DNA is TGTGCCAGCAGCTTTTTAAGACAGCTCAACTATGGCTACACCTTC. It translates to CASSFLRQLNYGYTF.

The rearrangement joins TRBV7-6 to TRBJ2-5; 7 nucleotides line up with TRBD1. CDR1 SGHVS and CDR2 FNYEAQ come from the germline V gene. V lost 2 bases to trimming and J lost 5 bases; unmatched junction nucleotides: 8. The CDR3 is made up of 15 amino acids. The CDR3 is CASSLNFGTVETQYF. CDR3 nucleotides: TGTGCCAGCAGCTTAAATTTCGGGACAGTCGAGACCCAGTACTTC.

This clone was picked up a small number of times. The chain uses TRBV4-1 and TRBJ2-5, with D unresolved. Trimming removed 1 base from V and 3 bases from J, with 9 bases in between. The CDR3 is 14 residues long. The germline V gene encodes CDR1 MGHRA and CDR2 YSYEKL. In nucleotides, the CDR3 is TGCGCCAGCAGCCAAGTGATACTAAAAGAGACCCAGTACTTC. It encodes CASSQVILKETQYF.

The DNA for the CDR3 is TGTGCCAGCAGCCAAGTAGCGGGGGGGCCCGAGACCCAGTACTTC. As protein: CASSQVAGGPETQYF. The chain carries TRBV4-2 and TRBJ2-5, with 11 nucleotides matching TRBD2. The V gene end was trimmed by 1 base and the J gene end by 5 bases; junction bases not matched to a gene: 3. CDR1 and CDR2 (germline): LGHNA, YNFKEQ. This CDR3 is 15 amino acids long.

The chain combines TRBV4-2 with TRBJ1-5, with 9 bases matching TRBD1. The length of the CDR3 is 16 residues. The germline V gene encodes CDR1 LGHNA and CDR2 YNFKEQ. V lost 0 bases, J lost 7 bases, and 7 bases stayed unmatched. CDR3 nucleotides: TGTGCCAGCAGCCAAGATCGACAGGGGGTGGGACAGCCCCAGCATTTT. As protein: CASSQDRQGVGQPQHF.

This chain joins TRBV4-3 and TRBJ1-1, with a weak D call TRBD1 (6 bases). The CDR3 has 14 amino acids. Germline CDR1 and CDR2: LGHNA and YSLEER. V dropped 4 bases and J dropped 6 bases, with 15 bases sitting between them. CDR3 in amino acids: CASSPQGHYAEAFF. The CDR3 DNA follows: TGCGCCAGCAGCCCACAGGGACACTACGCTGAAGCTTTCTTT.

In its sample, this clone was seen a few times. The chain is built from TRBV5-4 and TRBJ2-1; D unclear. This CDR3 is built from 13 residues. From germline, CDR1 is SGHNT and CDR2 YYREEE (reference sequence). V lost 0 bases and J 9 bases, leaving 10 bases between the germline ends. The CDR3 region is CASSLDGLTEQFF. The CDR3 bases are TGTGCCAGCAGCTTGGACGGGCTCACTGAGCAGTTCTTC.

There are a few counts of this clone. The chain recombines TRBV7-9 with TRBJ2-6, with 8 bases matching TRBD1. Per the germline V gene, CDR1 is SEHNR and CDR2 is FQNEAQ (reference sequence). After removal of 3 bases from V and 2 bases from J, the junction contained 3 bases not matched to a gene. This CDR3 has 16 amino acids. The CDR3 reads CASSFSGGAGANVLTF. CDR3 DNA: TGTGCCAGCAGCTTCTCAGGGGGCGCTGGGGCCAACGTCCTGACTTTC.

This clone was seen only a few times. V and J are TRBV7-2 and TRBJ2-7; 7 bases are shared with TRBD1. CDR1 is SGHTA, CDR2 FQGNSA, per germline. The CDR3 is 15 amino acids. J gave up 6 bases and V 1 base, and 9 bases lay outside the gene matches. Written as DNA, the CDR3 is TGTGCCAGCAGCTTAGGCCCCGGGACAGACGGCGAGCAGTACGTC. Translated, it gives CASSLGPGTDGEQYV.